This TCR beta chain was identified during a study of blood T cell repertoires in COVID-19. The germline V and J ends were trimmed by 0 bases and 3 bases, with 9 bases remaining between them. CDR1 and CDR2 (germline): SGHRS, YFSETQ. The CDR3 consists of 15 residues. Repertoires were generated with immunoSEQ multiplex PCR, while TCRdb's copy carries only in-frame clones and drops some. The table has around 200,000 clones, roughly 89% seen once. The study drew participants aged roughly 18 to 95 years from under 30 US areas. This sequence was found in a middle-aged woman with acute COVID-19. V usage is TRBV5-1 and J usage is TRBJ2-2; perhaps TRBD1 as D (5 bases). Material: PBMCs or T cells enriched from blood (not recorded which). The CDR3 protein is CASSLVGVDTGELFF. The CDR3 nucleotides are TGCGCCAGCAGCTTGGTAGGGGTGGACACCGGGGAGCTGTTTTTT.